The 27 T cell receptor beta chains given below trace back to one sample, sequenced in a study of radiation and T cells in renal cell carcinoma. As to time point: blood 2 weeks post-SBRT. Treatment noted: 15 Gy SBRT to primary tumor, nephrectomy 4 weeks later. Measured with immunoSEQ multiplex PCR; TCRdb has only the in-frame clones, and not every one. The sample records about 130,000 clones, approximately 90% being singletons. Source: blood, taken from a patient whose treatment included radiotherapy and nephrectomy. These receptor sequences come from a woman in her seventies with renal cell carcinoma.

The chain carries TRBV6-6 and TRBJ1-4, with a possible D match to TRBD1 (6 bases). The CDR3 totals 16 residues. V shed 0 bases and J shed 5 bases, with 13 bases lying between them. In germline, CDR1 is MNHNY, CDR2 SVGAGI (reference sequence). CDR3 amino acids: CASSYSGGGPNEKLFF. The CDR3 coding sequence is TGTGCCAGCAGTTACTCGGGCGGGGGGCCGAATGAAAAACTGTTTTTT.

This clone was observed a few times. One junction end disagrees with the germline gene, perhaps due to a read error. The J gene is TRBJ1-4, the V gene TRBV7-6, with D possibly matching TRBD1 (5 bases). Germline loops: CDR1 SGHVS, CDR2 FNYEAQ. The CDR3 runs to 13 residues. The CDR3 sequence is CASRLGTREKLFF. The DNA of the CDR3 is TGTGCCAGCAGATTAGGGACCAGGGAAAAACTGTTTTTT.

This chain links TRBV29-1 with TRBJ2-5; D gene uncertain. V was pared by 5 bases and J by 2 bases, with 9 bases between. Germline lookup yields CDR1 SQVTM and CDR2 ANQGSEA. The CDR3 covers 12 residues. The DNA of the CDR3 is TGCAGCGTTTGGCGGAGTCAAGAGACCCAGTACTTC. Protein product: CSVWRSQETQYF.

The genes are TRBV5-1 and TRBJ2-1; 7 nucleotides align to TRBD1. Germline trimming cut 4 bases from V and 2 bases from J; bases unmatched to any gene: 6. The germline V gene encodes CDR1 SGHRS and CDR2 YFSETQ. The CDR3 has 15 amino acids. CDR3 sequence reads: CASSPGGGAYNEQFF. The CDR3 coding sequence is TGCGCCAGCAGCCCAGGGGGTGGGGCCTACAATGAGCAGTTCTTC.

The chain employs TRBV27 and TRBJ2-1; 8 positions match TRBD1. CDR1 and CDR2 from the germline V gene are MNHEY and SMNVEV (reference sequence). The trim removed 8 bases at V and 4 bases at J, leaving 4 bases unmatched. The CDR3 covers 13 residues. CDR3 amino acids: CASRRTGYNEQFF. The CDR3 DNA is TGTGCCAGCCGCCGGACAGGGTACAATGAGCAGTTCTTC.

The sample holds one count of this clone. V gene TRBV7-2 combines with J gene TRBJ1-5; 9 positions agree with TRBD1. The CDR3 spans 15 residues. Germline CDR1 and CDR2: SGHTA and FQGNSA. With 5 bases clipped from V and 7 bases from J, the junction kept 9 bases outside the gene matches. CDR3 amino acids: CASSRDRVRGQPQHF. In nucleotides, the CDR3 is TGTGCCAGCAGCAGGGACAGGGTCCGGGGGCAGCCCCAGCATTTT. Full variable domain (missing parts from reference TRBV7-2 and TRBJ1-5): GAGVSQSPSNKVTEKGKDVELRCDPISGHTALYWYRQSLGQGLEFLIYFQGNSAPDKSGLPSDRFSAERTGGSVSTLTIQRTQQEDSAVYLCASSRDRVRGQPQHFGDGTRLSIL.

The V call is TRBV5-6, the J call TRBJ2-7, with a weak D call TRBD2 (6 bases). The CDR3 sequence is 15 residues long. Germline V gene data show CDR1 as SGHDT and CDR2 as YYEEEE. V was pared by 4 bases and J by 1 base, with 15 bases between. CDR3 residues: CASSRRGSWSYEQYF. CDR3 sequence (DNA): TGTGCCAGCAGCCGCCGGGGGAGTTGGTCCTACGAGCAGTACTTC. The variable domain in full, with the rest retrieved from reference TRBV5-6 and TRBJ2-7, is DAGVTQSPTHLIKTRGQQVTLRCSPKSGHDTVSWYQQALGQGPQFIFQYYEEEERQRGNFPDRFSGHQFPNYSSELNVNALLLGDSALYLCASSRRGSWSYEQYFGPGTRLTVT.

This chain links TRBV14 with TRBJ2-7; the match to TRBD2 covers 8 bases. V trimming: 1 base; J trimming: 0 bases; junction bases outside the gene matches: 8. The CDR3 has 17 residues. Looked up from germline, CDR1 is SGHDN and CDR2 is FVKESK. The CDR3, as DNA: TGTGCCAGCAGCCAAGCCGGGCTAGCGGGTAACTCCTACGAGCAGTACTTC. It yields the protein CASSQAGLAGNSYEQYF.

The chain couples TRBV9 to TRBJ1-5; 9 nucleotides align to TRBD1. The V gene's germline CDR1 is SGDLS and CDR2 YYNGEE. V shed 2 bases and J 4 bases; nucleotides not matched to a gene: 4. CDR3 length equals 15 residues. CDR3 sequence (DNA): TGTGCCAGCAGCGTCGGACAGGGGACTAATCAGCCCCAGCATTTT. This sequence encodes CASSVGQGTNQPQHF.

The rearrangement links TRBV9 to TRBJ2-1, with 12 bases fitting TRBD2. The CDR3 sequence is 15 residues long. Germline values: CDR1 SGDLS, CDR2 YYNGEE. The V segment lost 10 bases and the J segment 2 bases; nucleotides outside the gene matches: 7. The CDR3 sequence is CASSLAGGTYNEQFF. For the CDR3, the DNA is TGTGCCTCCTCCCTAGCGGGGGGGACCTACAATGAGCAGTTCTTC. Variable domain in full (rest from reference TRBV9 and TRBJ2-1): DSGVTQTPKHLITATGQRVTLRCSPRSGDLSVYWYQQSLDQGLQFLIQYYNGEERAKGNILERFSAQQFPDLHSELNLSSLELGDSALYFCASSLAGGTYNEQFFGPGTRLTVL.

The chain uses TRBV11-3 and TRBJ2-1, with TRBD1 matching over 8 bases. This CDR3 region has 15 residues. Germline-derived CDR1 and CDR2 are SGHNT and YENEEA. With 5 bases clipped from V and 6 bases from J, the junction kept 9 bases outside the gene matches. The CDR3 DNA sequence: TGTGCCAGCAGCACTCGACAGGGGATCGTCAATGAGCAGTTCTTC. Its protein is CASSTRQGIVNEQFF. Full variable domain (missing parts from reference TRBV11-3 and TRBJ2-1): EAGVVQSPRYKIIEKKQPVAFWCNPISGHNTLYWYLQNLGQGPELLIRYENEEAVDDSQLPKDRFSAERLKGVDSTLKIQPAELGDSAVYLCASSTRQGIVNEQFFGPGTRLTVL.

The chain's CDR3 is CASSQRDRGAEQYF. In DNA form, the CDR3 reads TGTGCCAGCAGCCAGAGGGACCGCGGGGCCGAGCAGTACTTC. The rearrangement uses TRBV7-2 and TRBJ2-5, with a weak D call TRBD2 (6 bases). Judging by the DNA end, TRBJ2-7 fits better; the J call may be wrong. Germline lookup yields CDR1 SGHTA and CDR2 FQGNSA. The CDR3 spans 14 residues.

The CDR3 sequence: CASSQGNTGELFF. The DNA for the CDR3 is TGTGCCAGCTCTCAGGGGAACACCGGGGAGCTGTTTTTT. The chain combines TRBV9 with TRBJ2-2; maybe TRBD1 (5 bases). Germline V gene sequence: CDR1 SGDLS, CDR2 YYNGEE. The CDR3 contains 13 residues. V was shortened by 7 bases and J by 1 base, with 8 bases between the two germline ends.

The chain is built from TRBV5-6 and TRBJ2-1, with 9 bases identical to TRBD1. J was trimmed by 6 bases and V by 5 bases; bases with no gene match: 9. CDR1 is SGHDT, CDR2 YYEEEE, per germline. This CDR3 region has 15 residues. CDR3 amino acids: CASRFPGQGSNEQFF. Here the CDR3 DNA reads TGTGCCAGCAGATTCCCGGGACAGGGTTCCAATGAGCAGTTCTTC. Complete variable domain (other parts from reference TRBV5-6 and TRBJ2-1): DAGVTQSPTHLIKTRGQQVTLRCSPKSGHDTVSWYQQALGQGPQFIFQYYEEEERQRGNFPDRFSGHQFPNYSSELNVNALLLGDSALYLCASRFPGQGSNEQFFGPGTRLTVL.

CDR3 in DNA: TGTGCCAGCAGCTTACGACAGAAGAACACTGAAGCTTTCTTT. The encoded protein is CASSLRQKNTEAFF. This chain joins TRBV7-6 and TRBJ1-1; possible D gene TRBD1, 5 bases. CDR1 and CDR2 (germline): SGHVS, FNYEAQ. This CDR3 has 14 amino acids. The V and J ends lost 2 bases and 1 base respectively, with 8 bases between them.

This clone was detected only once. The rearrangement joins TRBV4-1 to TRBJ1-2, with D perhaps TRBD1 (5 bases). CDR1 MGHRA and CDR2 YSYEKL come from the germline V gene. This CDR3 has 16 residues. V dropped 0 bases and J dropped 1 base, with 12 bases sitting between them. The CDR3 DNA reads TGCGCCAGCAGCCAAGATGGCCAGGGCGTTAACTATGGCTACACCTTC. It codes for CASSQDGQGVNYGYTF.

The chain uses TRBV6-6 and TRBJ1-1; D is uncertain. Germline V gene lookup returns CDR1 MNHNY and CDR2 SVGAGI (reference sequence). V dropped 6 bases and J dropped 3 bases, with 8 bases sitting between them. This CDR3 comprises 12 residues. The CDR3 loop reads CASRNRHTEAFF. In nucleotides, the CDR3 is TGTGCCAGCAGGAATAGGCACACTGAAGCTTTCTTT.

This chain links TRBV4-3 with TRBJ1-1; no clear D. Germline V gene sequence: CDR1 LGHNA, CDR2 YSLEER. Deletions cut 0 bases from V and 0 bases from J, with 8 bases between. This CDR3 spans 15 amino acids. The CDR3 loop reads CASSQDNRMNTEAFF. The CDR3 bases are TGCGCCAGCAGCCAAGATAACAGAATGAACACTGAAGCTTTCTTT.

On this clone: The junction departs from germline at one end; a sequencing error may be responsible. The chain uses TRBV7-7 and TRBJ2-5; unclear D gene. The CDR3 runs 15 residues. CDR1 and CDR2 from the germline V gene are SSHAT and FNYEAQ (reference sequence). The CDR3 coding sequence is TGTGCTAGCAGCGCCTCCCGGGCCCGAACGGAGACCCAGTACTTC. Translating it yields CASSASRARTETQYF.

The CDR3, as DNA: TGTGCCAGCAGCTTAAGGGTTATAGGGAGAGAGACCCAGTACTTC. Encoded protein: CASSLRVIGRETQYF. The chain joins TRBV7-8 to TRBJ2-5; tentative D call: TRBD2 (5 bases). CDR3 length: 15 residues. Germline CDR1 reads SGHVS; CDR2 reads FQNEAQ. Trimming took off 2 bases at V and 4 bases at J, with 14 bases between the two ends.

The rearrangement uses TRBV19 and TRBJ1-6; D unresolved. The CDR3 runs to 14 residues. Trimming stripped 8 bases from V and 3 bases from J, with 11 bases between. In germline, CDR1 is LNHDA, CDR2 SQIVND (reference sequence). In DNA, the CDR3 is TGTGCCAGTCAGTCCGCGGGCTATAATTCACCCCTCCACTTT. It is translated as CASQSAGYNSPLHF.

The rearrangement uses TRBV5-5 and TRBJ2-7; D perhaps matches TRBD1 (5 bases). Per germline, CDR1 SGHKS and CDR2 YYEKEE (reference sequence). The CDR3 sequence is 14 residues long. V lost 4 bases to trimming and J lost 2 bases, with 13 bases between them. The chain's CDR3 is CASSGNRSPYEQYF. The CDR3 coding sequence is TGTGCCAGCAGCGGAAACAGGTCCCCCTACGAGCAGTACTTC.

This chain uses TRBV27 with TRBJ2-2; TRBD2 matches at 9 bases. Trimming cost V 7 bases and J 5 bases; bases outside gene matches: 8. Germline CDR1 reads MNHEY; CDR2 reads SMNVEV (reference sequence). The CDR3 spans 15 residues. The CDR3 is CASTRAGGRTGELFF. DNA for the CDR3: TGTGCCAGCACCCGAGCGGGGGGAAGAACCGGGGAGCTGTTTTTT.

The chain couples TRBV2 to TRBJ1-2; TRBD1 might be the D (6 bases). This CDR3 contains 15 residues. Germline V gene sequence: CDR1 SNHLY, CDR2 FYNNEI. The V end lost 3 bases, the J end lost 7 bases, and 18 bases lay between the germline ends. CDR3 sequence reads: CASSEKLTGRSGYTF. CDR3 coding DNA: TGTGCCAGCAGTGAGAAGCTTACAGGGAGAAGTGGCTACACCTTC.

This chain joins TRBV30 and TRBJ1-1, with unresolved D. V was cut by 4 bases and J by 5 bases, with 14 bases left in between. CDR1 and CDR2 (germline): GTSNPN, SVGIG (reference sequence). The CDR3 consists of 13 residues. The CDR3 DNA reads as TGTGCCTGGAAGTTTGACGTGGGGACTGAAGCTTTCTTT. Translation gives CAWKFDVGTEAFF.

The rearrangement links TRBV11-3 to TRBJ2-7; D gene ambiguous. Germline CDR1 SGHNT, CDR2 YENEEA. The CDR3 is 12 amino acids. Between the trimmed V and J ends, which lost 1 base and 6 bases, there was a span of 7 bases. As DNA, the CDR3 is TGTGCCAGCAGCTTAGTGGGTCGCGAGCAGTACTTC. This codes for CASSLVGREQYF.

This chain uses TRBV5-5 with TRBJ1-3; 9 nucleotides line up with TRBD1. Trimming cost V 3 bases and J 3 bases; bases outside gene matches: 1. Germline CDR1 reads SGHKS; CDR2 reads YYEKEE (reference sequence). The CDR3 runs 14 residues. CDR3 in DNA: TGTGCCAGCAGCTCGACAGGGGGTGGAAACACCATATATTTT. Its protein is CASSSTGGGNTIYF.